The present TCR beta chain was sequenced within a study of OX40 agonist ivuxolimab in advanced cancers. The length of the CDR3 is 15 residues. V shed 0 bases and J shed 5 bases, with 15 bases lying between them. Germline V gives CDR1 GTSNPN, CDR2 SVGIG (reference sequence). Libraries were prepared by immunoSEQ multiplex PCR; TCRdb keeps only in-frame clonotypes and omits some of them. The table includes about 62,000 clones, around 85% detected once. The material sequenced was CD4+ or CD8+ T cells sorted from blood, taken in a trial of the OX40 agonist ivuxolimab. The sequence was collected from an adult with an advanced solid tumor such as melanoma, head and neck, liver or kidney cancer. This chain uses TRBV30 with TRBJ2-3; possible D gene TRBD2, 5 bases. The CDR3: CAWSVGGGNGDTQYF. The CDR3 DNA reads TGTGCCTGGAGTGTAGGAGGTGGGAATGGAGATACGCAGTATTTT.